Listed below are T cell receptor beta chains from one sample, sequenced in a study of T cells in Graves' hyperthyroidism and ophthalmopathy. Via MiXCR, TCRdb re-called the multiplex PCR reads, giving one row per CDR3 protein. The table has about 350,000 distinct CDR3 sequences, around 18% seen once; the top ten hold about 14%. Material for sequencing was blood. Receptor source: a woman between 40 and 50 years old with Graves' ophthalmopathy. Each CDR3 is given with its conserved first and last residue. D genes are given only for firm matches. Some rows have no size entry. The others give once, few or many, or a class for an expanded clone.

TRBD1	TRBV20-1	TRBJ2-7	many	CSAPPGTGGYEQYF	TGCAGTGCCCCACCGGGGACAGGGGGCTACGAGCAGTACTTC
.	TRBV5-1	TRBJ1-1	many	CASSLTSTVANTEAFF	TGCGCCAGCAGCTTAACCTCAACCGTGGCGAACACTGAAGCTTTCTTT
TRBD2	TRBV11-2	TRBJ2-2	many	CASSYGSSGNTGELFF	TGTGCCAGCAGTTATGGGTCTAGCGGGAACACCGGGGAGCTGTTTTTT
.	TRBV3-1	TRBJ2-6	few	CASSQDRGYSGANVLTF	TGTGCCAGCAGCCAAGATCGTGGTTACTCTGGGGCCAACGTCCTGACTTTC
.	TRBV11-2	TRBJ2-3	many	CASSQGSTDTQYF	TGTGCCAGCAGCCAAGGTAGCACAGATACGCAGTATTTT
.	TRBV29-1	TRBJ2-6	.	CSVVGQKISGANVLTF	TGCAGCGTTGTGGGCCAGAAAATCTCTGGGGCCAACGTCCTGACTTTC
.	TRBV20-1	TRBJ2-2	many	CSATWMGSLTGELFF	TGCAGTGCTACCTGGATGGGCAGTCTTACCGGGGAGCTGTTTTTT
TRBD1	TRBV12-3/TRBV12-4	TRBJ1-1	many	CASGTGNLNTEAFF	TGTGCCAGCGGGACAGGTAACTTAAACACTGAAGCTTTCTTT
TRBD2	TRBV12-3/TRBV12-4	TRBJ2-5	few	CASSFRLAGGLRETQYF	TGTGCCAGCAGTTTCCGGCTAGCGGGAGGACTTAGGGAGACCCAGTACTTC
.	TRBV5-1	TRBJ2-5	many	CASSSARGKTQYF	TGCGCCAGCAGCTCGGCCAGGGGAAAGACCCAGTACTTC
TRBD2	TRBV11-2	TRBJ2-2	many	CASSPGLGGFTGELFF	TGTGCCAGCAGCCCGGGACTAGGGGGTTTCACCGGGGAGCTGTTTTTT
.	TRBV6-5	TRBJ1-6	many	CASSSTEENSPLHF	TGTGCCAGCAGTTCGACAGAAGAAAATTCACCCCTCCACTTT
TRBD2	TRBV20-1	TRBJ2-7	many	CSAIDMGLAGGYEQYF	TGCAGTGCTATAGACATGGGACTAGCGGGAGGCTACGAGCAGTACTTC
.	TRBV27	TRBJ1-5	many	CASKRLTSNQPQHF	TGTGCCAGCAAAAGACTGACGAGCAATCAGCCCCAGCATTTT
.	TRBV6-2/TRBV6-3	TRBJ2-6	many	CASIRESGANVLTF	TGTGCCAGCATTCGGGAATCTGGGGCCAACGTCCTGACTTTC
TRBD2	TRBV9	TRBJ2-7	many	CASSARLAGGHDEQYF	TGTGCCAGCAGCGCCCGACTAGCGGGAGGGCACGACGAGCAGTACTTC
.	TRBV5-1	TRBJ1-1	.	CASSDVLGGNTEACF	TGCGCCAGCAGCGACGTACTGGGTGGGAACACTGAAGCTTGCTTT
TRBD1	TRBV27	TRBJ1-1	many	CASSSWTGEAFF	TGTGCCAGCAGTAGTTGGACAGGGGAAGCTTTCTTT
.	TRBV14	TRBJ2-7	many	CASSPVTGIIGEQYF	TGTGCCAGCAGCCCAGTGACAGGTATCATAGGCGAGCAGTACTTC
TRBD1	TRBV28	TRBJ2-7	many	CASSFRDRAIPYEQYF	TGTGCCAGCAGTTTTAGGGACAGGGCAATTCCCTACGAGCAGTACTTC
.	TRBV6-5	TRBJ1-1	.	CASSYPVAMNTEAFF	TGTGCCAGCAGTTACCCCGTGGCTATGAACACTGAAGCTTTCTTT
TRBD1	TRBV19	TRBJ1-5	many	CASSIKGQGNQPQHF	TGTGCCAGTAGTATCAAGGGACAGGGCAATCAGCCCCAGCATTTT
TRBD1	TRBV12-3/TRBV12-4	TRBJ2-7	.	CASRGPGQGTYEQYF	TGTGCCAGCAGAGGGCCGGGACAGGGGACCTACGAGCAGTACTTC
.	TRBV20-1	TRBJ1-5	many	CSAGPIISNQPQHF	TGCAGTGCTGGACCGATAATTAGCAATCAGCCCCAGCATTTT
.	TRBV27	TRBJ1-2	many	CASSLSRPDRGSYGYTF	TGTGCCAGCAGTTTATCTCGACCGGACCGGGGTAGTTATGGCTACACCTTC
TRBD1	TRBV4-3	TRBJ1-6	many	CASSHFGQGMSPLHF	TGCGCCAGCAGCCACTTCGGACAGGGGATGTCACCCCTCCACTTT
.	TRBV7-2	TRBJ2-2	.	CASSYSIGYGELFF	TGTGCCAGCAGTTACTCCATAGGGTACGGGGAGCTGTTTTTT
TRBD2	TRBV28	TRBJ2-7	many	CASSLGRALVYEQYF	TGTGCCAGCAGTTTGGGGAGGGCCCTTGTTTACGAGCAGTACTTC
TRBD1	TRBV29-1	TRBJ2-5	many	CSVSTGGEETQYF	TGCAGCGTATCGACAGGGGGAGAAGAGACCCAGTACTTC
.	TRBV28	TRBJ1-2	many	CASSSRVGYTF	TGTGCCAGCAGTTCGCGGGTTGGCTACACCTTC
.	TRBV12-3/TRBV12-4	TRBJ1-2	.	CASSAGRRGYGYTF	TGTGCCAGCAGCGCGGGCCGGCGCGGCTATGGCTACACCTTC
TRBD1	TRBV5-1	TRBJ1-1	many	CASRGTGVNTEAFF	TGCGCCAGCAGGGGGACAGGCGTGAACACTGAAGCTTTCTTT
TRBD1	TRBV29-1	TRBJ2-7	.	CSAKTGTGSFEQYF	TGCAGCGCAAAGACCGGGACAGGCTCTTTCGAGCAGTACTTC
.	TRBV6-2/TRBV6-3	TRBJ1-1	.	CASSYALTRTEAFF	TGTGCCAGCAGTTACGCTCTGACGAGGACTGAAGCTTTCTTT
.	TRBV6-1	TRBJ2-7	.	CASNRRRYHEQYF	TGTGCCAGCAATCGAAGGAGGTACCACGAGCAGTACTTC
.	TRBV24-1	TRBJ1-2	.	CATGGASGGYTF	TGTGCCACCGGAGGGGCGTCGGGCGGCTACACCTTC
TRBD2	TRBV6-5	TRBJ2-7	many	CASGSGREQYF	TGTGCCAGCGGTAGCGGGAGAGAGCAGTACTTC
.	TRBV11-2	TRBJ1-2	.	CASSLNGQGGYTF	TGTGCCAGCAGCCTAAACGGGCAGGGGGGCTACACCTTC
.	TRBV7-2	TRBJ2-7	.	CASSLEQAREQYF	TGTGCCAGCAGCTTGGAGCAGGCGCGAGAGCAGTACTTC
.	TRBV12-3/TRBV12-4	TRBJ2-2	.	CATSLGELFF	TGTGCCACTAGCCTCGGGGAGCTGTTTTTT
TRBD1	TRBV12-3/TRBV12-4	TRBJ1-5	many	CASTREGGQPQHF	TGTGCCAGCACCAGGGAAGGGGGCCAGCCCCAGCATTTT
TRBD2	TRBV28	TRBJ2-4	many	CASSLDYGRAFVKNIQYF	TGTGCCAGCAGTTTAGATTACGGGAGGGCCTTTGTCAAAAACATTCAGTACTTC